What follows are 14 T cell receptor beta chains derived from one specimen sequenced in a study of radiotherapy plus CTLA-4 blockade in lung cancer. The repertoire was sequenced with immunoSEQ multiplex PCR; TCRdb's copy has only in-frame clones and lacks some. The repertoire holds roughly 60,000 clones, with around 69% as singletons. This sample comprised peripheral blood, obtained from a patient treated with radiotherapy plus ipilimumab. The receptors derive from a human donor with non-small cell lung cancer who had a complete response to radiotherapy plus ipilimumab.

The gene calls are TRBV28 and TRBJ2-7, with 10 bases identical to TRBD2. V lost 3 bases to trimming and J lost 2 bases; unmatched junction nucleotides: 7. This CDR3 is 16 amino acids long. CDR1 MDHEN and CDR2 SYDVKM come from the germline V gene. The CDR3 DNA reads as TGTGCCAGCAGTTTTTTAGGACTAGCGGCCGCCTACGAGCAGTACTTC. This codes for CASSFLGLAAAYEQYF.

V and J are TRBV7-8 and TRBJ2-2; D may be TRBD2 (5 bases). Between the trimmed V and J ends, which lost 2 bases and 0 bases, there was a span of 10 bases. The CDR3 extends over 16 amino acids. The germline V gene has CDR1 SGHVS and CDR2 FQNEAQ. The CDR3 DNA is TGTGCCAGCAGCTTATTCTCCGGGACGAACACCGGGGAGCTGTTTTTT. Translating gives CASSLFSGTNTGELFF.

The chain uses TRBV5-5 and TRBJ2-3, with 8 bases lining up with TRBD1. Germline CDR1 and CDR2: SGHKS and YYEKEE (reference sequence). The CDR3 extends over 16 amino acids. The ends lost 4 bases at V and 3 bases at J; junction bases unmatched: 10. CDR3 in DNA: TGTGCCAGCAGCGGAATCACAGGGGGGAGGACAGATACGCAGTATTTT. Its translation: CASSGITGGRTDTQYF. The entire variable domain, with the rest obtained from reference TRBV5-5 and TRBJ2-3, is as follows: DAGVTQSPTHLIKTRGQQVTLRCSPISGHKSVSWYQQVLGQGPQFIFQYYEKEERGRGNFPDRFSARQFPNYSSELNVNALLLGDSALYLCASSGITGGRTDTQYFGPGTRLTVL.

This chain joins TRBV19 and TRBJ2-2, with D possibly being TRBD1 (5 bases). The CDR3 totals 15 residues. Deletions cut 6 bases from V and 7 bases from J, with 18 bases between. The germline V gene encodes CDR1 LNHDA and CDR2 SQIVND (reference sequence). The CDR3 sequence: CASRATDGFIGELFF. CDR3 sequence (DNA): TGTGCCAGTAGGGCGACAGATGGGTTCATCGGGGAGCTGTTTTTT.

The sample holds a few counts of this clone. This rearrangement joins TRBV5-1 to TRBJ1-2; D call uncertain. The CDR3 has 16 residues. The V end lost 4 bases, the J end lost 1 base, and 17 bases lay between the germline ends. CDR1 and CDR2 (germline): SGHRS, YFSETQ. The CDR3 DNA sequence: TGCGCCAGCAGCCGCCAGGCATCCTTTATTAACTATGGCTACACCTTC. This sequence encodes CASSRQASFINYGYTF.

The V call is TRBV27, the J call TRBJ2-5; 9 bases fit TRBD1. The CDR3 is 15 residues long. Germline V gene lookup returns CDR1 MNHEY and CDR2 SMNVEV (reference sequence). J gave up 5 bases and V 4 bases, and 8 bases lay outside the gene matches. Written as DNA, the CDR3 is TGTGCCAGCAGTTCCCCCAACAGGGGGCAGGAGACCCAGTACTTC. Translation gives CASSSPNRGQETQYF.

This clone occurred a few times. J is TRBJ1-4 and V is TRBV6-5, with TRBD1 matching over 8 bases. The length of the CDR3 is 14 residues. J gave up 8 bases and V 8 bases, and 10 bases lay outside the gene matches. Per germline, CDR1 MNHEY and CDR2 SVGAGI. CDR3 nucleotides: TGTGCCAGCGGGAGGACAGGGCGAAGAGAAAAACTGTTTTTT. It is translated as CASGRTGRREKLFF.

The chain recombines TRBV18 with TRBJ1-4, with 11 positions matching TRBD1. The CDR3 consists of 15 residues. Germline values: CDR1 KGHSH, CDR2 LQKENI. The V and J ends lost 3 bases and 8 bases, in that order; junction bases with no gene match: 5. The CDR3 loop reads CASSPGTGGGEKLFF. In DNA, the CDR3 is TGTGCCAGCTCACCTGGGACAGGGGGTGGAGAAAAACTGTTTTTT.

The V and J genes are TRBV6-1 and TRBJ1-1; D may be TRBD1 (6 bases). With 3 bases removed from V and 5 bases from J, the gap between germline ends came to 10 bases. The CDR3 is made up of 13 amino acids. Germline V gene lookup returns CDR1 MNHNS and CDR2 SASEGT. For the CDR3, the DNA is TGTGCCAGCAGTGAGGCAGGGGAAACTGAAGCTTTCTTT. Translating gives CASSEAGETEAFF.

This chain connects TRBV7-2 to TRBJ2-5, with 12 bases aligning to TRBD2. There are 17 residues in the CDR3. Unmatched junction bases numbered 12, after V lost 5 bases and J lost 5 bases. CDR1 and CDR2 (germline): SGHTA, FQGNSA. The CDR3 is CASSPVGTSGLRETQYF. The CDR3 DNA follows: TGTGCCAGCAGCCCCGTGGGGACTAGCGGGTTGCGGGAGACCCAGTACTTC.

The chain is built from TRBV5-1 and TRBJ1-3, with D unclear. Germline V gene lookup returns CDR1 SGHRS and CDR2 YFSETQ. The CDR3 loop spans 15 amino acids. The ends were cut back, 3 bases at V and 0 bases at J, with 10 bases in the middle. This CDR3 is CASSSAGHSGNTIYF. The CDR3, as DNA: TGCGCCAGCAGCTCGGCGGGCCACTCTGGAAACACCATATATTTT.

This clone has just one count. The J gene is TRBJ2-5, the V gene TRBV5-1; D gene unclear. This CDR3 has 15 amino acids. Trimming shortened V by 0 bases and J by 2 bases, and 11 bases separated the two germline ends. In germline, CDR1 is SGHRS, CDR2 YFSETQ. In DNA form, the CDR3 reads TGCGCCAGCAGCTTGGATGGCGGAGCACAAGAGACCCAGTACTTC. This codes for CASSLDGGAQETQYF.

This clone was detected only a few times. The chain is built from TRBV28 and TRBJ1-1; tentatively, D is TRBD1 (5 bases). Between the trimmed V and J ends, which lost 1 base and 1 base, there was a span of 13 bases. Germline lookup yields CDR1 MDHEN and CDR2 SYDVKM. This CDR3 comprises 16 residues. The CDR3 reads CASSLSRGWGNTEAFF. As DNA, the CDR3 is TGTGCCAGCAGTTTATCTCGGGGGTGGGGGAACACTGAAGCTTTCTTT.

The chain joins TRBV6-4 to TRBJ2-1; TRBD2 agrees at 8 bases. V lost 0 bases and J lost 10; bases outside the gene matches: 11. In germline, CDR1 is MRHNA, CDR2 SNTAGT. This CDR3 comprises 16 residues. Here the CDR3 reads CASSDSGSLAGREQFF. The CDR3 DNA is TGTGCCAGCAGTGACTCTGGTAGCCTAGCGGGCAGGGAGCAGTTCTTC.